These 26 T cell receptor beta chains share one sample of origin, sequenced in a study of vaccination effects on CD4 cells after COVID-19. Here immunoSEQ multiplex PCR was the method, and the copy in TCRdb shows in-frame clones only, minus some. The table shows 65,000 to 80,000 clones, with 77% occurring only once. Antigen specificity for these receptors is unknown. CD4+ T cells were isolated after less than 13 days of culture. Sequencing was performed on CD4+ T cells from PBMCs cultured without peptide, taken before COVID-19 vaccination. Every receptor here comes from a human donor who received a COVID-19 vaccine.

This clone was counted a few times. The gene calls are TRBV21-1 and TRBJ1-1. TRBV21-1 is given as a pseudogene. The CDR3 contains 15 residues. This CDR3 reads CASSTEQTANTEAFF. For the CDR3, the DNA is TGTGCCAGCAGCACAGAGCAGACGGCGAACACTGAAGCTTTCTTT.

The CDR3 spells CASSPDRTGELFF. The CDR3 region has the DNA TGTGCCAGCAGTCCGGACAGGACCGGGGAGCTGTTTTTT. V and J are TRBV12-3 or TRBV12-4 and TRBJ2-2, with 7 positions matching TRBD1. The CDR3 is 13 residues long. V trimming: 5 bases; J trimming: 5 bases; junction bases outside the gene matches: 2.

The chain is built from TRBV5-1 and TRBJ2-1, with 12 bases lining up with TRBD1. Unmatched junction bases numbered 3, after V lost 9 bases and J lost 8 bases. This CDR3 has 12 amino acids. The V gene's germline CDR1 is SGHRS and CDR2 YFSETQ. The CDR3 coding sequence is TGCGCCACCGGGACAGGGGGCGATGAGCAGTTCTTC. Protein product: CATGTGGDEQFF.

This clone was recorded a few times. The V call is TRBV24-1, the J call TRBJ2-2; TRBD1 matches 8 bases. The germline gives CDR1 KGHDR, CDR2 SFDVKD. This CDR3 has 16 amino acids. V was pared by 4 bases and J by 6 bases, with 9 bases of the junction left unmatched. The CDR3 DNA follows: TGTGCCACCAGTGAACCTGACAGGGGAGAGGCCGGGGAGCTGTTTTTT. Residues: CATSEPDRGEAGELFF.

The chain uses TRBV27 and TRBJ2-1; perhaps TRBD2 as D (6 bases). CDR1 is MNHEY and CDR2 is SMNVEV in the germline V gene (reference sequence). With 1 base removed from V and 6 bases from J, the gap between germline ends came to 16 bases. This CDR3 is 16 amino acids long. DNA of the CDR3: TGTGCCAGCAGTTTATTAGGAGGGGCATCCGGCAATGAGCAGTTCTTC. This codes for CASSLLGGASGNEQFF.

This clone was found once. The chain combines TRBV6-5 with TRBJ2-5; unclear D gene. The CDR3 contains 12 residues. The V gene lost 8 bases and the J gene lost 4 bases, with 11 bases spanning the gap. CDR1 is MNHEY, CDR2 SVGAGI, per germline. The CDR3 coding sequence is TGTGCCAGCGGGATAATAGCAGAGACCCAGTACTTC. This codes for CASGIIAETQYF.

J is TRBJ2-1 and V is TRBV9, with D possibly being TRBD1 (6 bases). V dropped 2 bases and J dropped 6 bases, with 18 bases sitting between them. Germline CDR1 is SGDLS and CDR2 is YYNGEE. The CDR3 is made up of 16 amino acids. CDR3 residues: CASSVSKMTGGNEQFF. The CDR3 bases are TGTGCCAGCAGCGTCTCCAAGATGACAGGTGGCAATGAGCAGTTCTTC.

V is TRBV3-1 (or the pseudogene TRBV3-2) and J is TRBJ2-5, with 10 nucleotides matching TRBD2. V lost 4 bases to trimming and J lost 7 bases; unmatched junction nucleotides: 6. The V gene's germline CDR1 is LGHDT and CDR2 YNNKEL (reference sequence). The CDR3 spans 14 residues. The CDR3 DNA is TGTGCCAGCAGCCCTAGCGGGGGCCAGGGGACCCAGTACTTC. This encodes CASSPSGGQGTQYF.

A single count supports this clone. The gene calls are TRBV28 and TRBJ2-7; a possible D gene is TRBD1 (5 bases). Germline V gives CDR1 MDHEN, CDR2 SYDVKM. The CDR3 totals 12 residues. V lost 10 bases to trimming and J lost 3 bases, with 13 bases between them. As DNA, the CDR3 is TGTGCCACCTCAGGGAATAGCTACGAGCAGTACGTC. Its protein product is CATSGNSYEQYV.

The chain is built from TRBV7-8 and TRBJ2-1; 9 bases are a match to TRBD2. In germline, CDR1 is SGHVS, CDR2 FQNEAQ. V dropped 5 bases and J dropped 2; count of bases not matched to a gene: 7. This CDR3 spans 16 amino acids. Here the CDR3 reads CASSDQAGGPYNEQFF. In DNA, the CDR3 is TGTGCCAGCAGCGACCAAGCGGGGGGCCCCTACAATGAGCAGTTCTTC.

The chain carries TRBV15 and TRBJ1-4; tentatively, D is TRBD1 (5 bases). Germline V gene data show CDR1 as LNHNV and CDR2 as YYDKDF (reference sequence). This CDR3 is built from 16 residues. Between the trimmed V and J ends, which lost 5 bases and 2 bases, there was a span of 15 bases. The CDR3 coding sequence is TGTGCCACCAGCGCTCCCCCCGGGGGGACTAATGAAAAACTGTTTTTT. Translation gives CATSAPPGGTNEKLFF.

The chain links TRBV12-3 or TRBV12-4 to TRBJ1-1; D call uncertain. The length of the CDR3 is 12 residues. V was cut by 5 bases and J by 4 bases, with 8 bases left in between. DNA for the CDR3: TGTGCCAGCAGTCCTCACCTCACTGAAGCTTTCTTT. Encoded protein: CASSPHLTEAFF.

The rearrangement links TRBV9 to TRBJ2-2; a possible D gene is TRBD1 (6 bases). The germline V gene has CDR1 SGDLS and CDR2 YYNGEE. The CDR3 is 16 amino acids. V gave up 3 bases and J gave up 4 bases, with 16 bases separating them. CDR3 loop: CASSAGVGHPTGELFF. DNA for the CDR3: TGTGCCAGCAGCGCAGGGGTGGGCCACCCCACCGGGGAGCTGTTTTTT.

The chain employs TRBV18 and TRBJ2-3; TRBD2 matches at 7 bases. Germline V gives CDR1 KGHSH, CDR2 LQKENI. Germline trimming cut 3 bases from V and 0 bases from J; bases unmatched to any gene: 6. The CDR3 sequence is 16 residues long. The chain's CDR3 is CASSPQRGLSTDTQYF. DNA for the CDR3: TGTGCCAGCTCACCGCAGCGGGGCCTCAGCACAGATACGCAGTATTTT.

J is TRBJ2-5 and V is TRBV7-2; D call uncertain. Trimming left V 1 base short and J 6 bases short, with 12 bases between. The germline gives CDR1 SGHTA, CDR2 FQGNSA. The CDR3 spans 14 residues. The CDR3 sequence: CASSLGLWLKTQYF. For the CDR3, the DNA is TGTGCCAGCAGCTTAGGTCTATGGTTAAAGACCCAGTACTTC.

The gene calls are TRBV7-2 and TRBJ2-3; D is unresolved. Germline V CDR1 and CDR2: SGHTA, FQGNSA. There are 13 residues in the CDR3. Trimming pared 3 bases from V and 4 bases from J, leaving 8 bases between. The CDR3 nucleotides are TGTGCCAGCAGCTTTTCAGGTTCAGATACGCAGTATTTT. This gives the protein CASSFSGSDTQYF.

This chain's CDR3 is CASSWDPIQGYSNQPQHF. The CDR3 region has the DNA TGTGCCAGTAGCTGGGACCCAATACAGGGTTATAGCAATCAGCCCCAGCATTTT. The chain has TRBV19 and TRBJ1-5, with a possible D match to TRBD1 (6 bases). Trimming took 6 bases from V and 0 from J, leaving 21 bases between them. The CDR3 totals 18 residues. Germline loops: CDR1 LNHDA, CDR2 SQIVND (reference sequence).

Judged by abundance, this clone is medium-sized. The chain uses TRBV5-4 and TRBJ2-5, with 8 bases aligning to TRBD2. Germline-derived CDR1 and CDR2 are SGHNT and YYREEE (reference sequence). The CDR3 runs to 17 residues. Losses at the gene ends were 3 bases for V and 4 bases for J; bases not matched to a gene: 14. CDR3 DNA sequence: TGTGCCAGCAGCTCCCGGGGCGAGCGGGGGTTGGGAGAGACCCAGTACTTC. Translation gives CASSSRGERGLGETQYF.

In its sample, this clone was seen a few times. In nucleotides, the CDR3 is TGTGCCAGCTCACCGATAACAGGGCATAATTCACCCCTCCACTTT. Encoded protein: CASSPITGHNSPLHF. The V call is TRBV18, the J call TRBJ1-6, with a tentative D call TRBD1 (6 bases). CDR1 is KGHSH, CDR2 LQKENI, per germline. This CDR3 comprises 15 residues. The V end was cut by 3 bases, the J end by 5 bases, with 11 bases between.

CDR3 sequence reads: CASSQNRGTNNEQFF. The CDR3 coding sequence is TGTGCCAGCTCGCAGAACAGGGGGACCAACAATGAGCAGTTCTTC. The rearrangement joins TRBV18 to TRBJ2-1; 8 bases align to TRBD1. Trimming at V came to 6 bases and at J to 5 bases, leaving 9 bases not matched to a gene. Germline V lookup: CDR1 KGHSH, CDR2 LQKENI. CDR3 length: 15 residues.

The V call is TRBV5-1, the J call TRBJ2-3, with D hard to call. Germline CDR1 and CDR2: SGHRS and YFSETQ. The CDR3 is 14 residues long. V was pared by 4 bases and J by 2 bases, with 11 bases between. The CDR3 DNA reads TGCGCCAGCAGCCCGGACCTCATCACAGATACGCAGTATTTT. It translates to CASSPDLITDTQYF. Based on the CDR3 plus reference TRBV5-1 and TRBJ2-3, the full variable domain is KAGVTQTPRYLIKTRGQQVTLSCSPISGHRSVSWYQQTPGQGLQFLFEYFSETQRNKGNFPGRFSGRQFSNSRSEMNVSTLELGDSALYLCASSPDLITDTQYFGPGTRLTVL.

This clone appeared once. This rearrangement joins TRBV5-5 to TRBJ2-7; D is possibly TRBD1 (6 bases). The V end lost 0 bases, the J end lost 2 bases, and 9 bases lay between the germline ends. CDR1 and CDR2 (germline): SGHKS, YYEKEE (reference sequence). This CDR3 is built from 14 residues. The CDR3 sequence is CASSLGQEAYEQYV. The CDR3 DNA is TGTGCCAGCAGCTTGGGACAGGAGGCCTACGAGCAGTACGTC.

This chain connects TRBV18 to TRBJ1-4, with TRBD1 as a possible D gene (5 bases). The CDR3 is made up of 14 amino acids. Germline assignment: CDR1 KGHSH and CDR2 LQKENI. Trimming took off 0 bases at V and 8 bases at J, with 10 bases between the two ends. CDR3 coding DNA: TGTGCCAGCTCACCACCGGGGCCGGGGGAAAAACTGTTTTTT. The encoded protein is CASSPPGPGEKLFF.

The chain joins TRBV5-5 to TRBJ2-7; D call uncertain. The germline V gene encodes CDR1 SGHKS and CDR2 YYEKEE (reference sequence). The CDR3 sequence is 14 residues long. V shed 8 bases and J shed 2 bases, with 17 bases lying between them. CDR3 nucleotides: TGTGCCAGTTCTGTCGCGTATACAGCCTACGAGCAGTACGTC. This sequence encodes CASSVAYTAYEQYV.

This chain links TRBV16 with TRBJ1-4; D call uncertain. Germline assignment: CDR1 KGHSY and CDR2 FQNENV. Trimming stripped 2 bases from V and 4 bases from J, with 8 bases between. The CDR3 contains 14 residues. The CDR3 here is CASSQTVINEKLFF. In DNA, the CDR3 is TGTGCCAGCAGCCAAACAGTGATTAATGAAAAACTGTTTTTT.

Only a few counts were recorded for this clone. The chain has TRBV14 and TRBJ2-2; 7 bases agree with TRBD1. The germline V gene has CDR1 SGHDN and CDR2 FVKESK. This CDR3 contains 16 residues. V trimming: 4 bases; J trimming: 0 bases; junction bases outside the gene matches: 5. CDR3 residues: CASSRIGGANTGELFF. The DNA of the CDR3 is TGTGCCAGCAGCCGAATAGGGGGCGCGAACACCGGGGAGCTGTTTTTT.